The 18 T cell receptor beta chains below were found in one sample sequenced in a study of T cells in localized non-small cell lung cancer. Assay used: immunoSEQ multiplex PCR; TCRdb lists only in-frame clones, some missing. The repertoire includes tens of thousands of clones, 78% of them detected once, and approximately 35% sits in the top ten. Here the sequenced sample was peripheral blood, taken before any cancer treatment. The receptors derive from a male donor aged 60 or older with stage II squamous cell lung carcinoma.

This rearrangement joins TRBV5-1 to TRBJ2-1; no firm D call. Germline V gene data show CDR1 as SGHRS and CDR2 as YFSETQ. The V end was cut by 0 bases, the J end by 7 bases, with 14 bases between. This CDR3 has 15 residues. In nucleotides, the CDR3 is TGCGCCAGCAGCTTGGCCCAGCTCCCGGGTAATGAGCAGTTCTTC. Its protein product is CASSLAQLPGNEQFF.

Concerning this clone itself: One junction end disagrees with the germline gene, perhaps due to a read error. The J gene is TRBJ1-1, the V gene TRBV6-1; the D is unclear. CDR3 length: 14 residues. Looked up from germline, CDR1 is MNHNS and CDR2 is SASEGT. As DNA, the CDR3 is TGTGCCATCAGTGATCACAGCATGAACACTGAAGCTTTCTTT. Its protein product is CAISDHSMNTEAFF.

The rearrangement joins TRBV19 to TRBJ1-3; no clear D. The V gene's germline CDR1 is LNHDA and CDR2 SQIVND (reference sequence). The CDR3 is 14 amino acids. Between the trimmed V and J ends, which lost 6 bases and 2 bases, there was a span of 11 bases. The CDR3 nucleotides are TGTGCCAGTAGGGAGTTTCCTCCTGGAAACACCATATATTTT. Amino acid sequence: CASREFPPGNTIYF.

CDR3 DNA: TGTGCCAGCAGCTTGGCTGGGACAGGTCCGTACGAGCAGTACTTC. Translating gives CASSLAGTGPYEQYF. This chain links TRBV5-4 with TRBJ2-7; 8 bases map to TRBD1. In germline, CDR1 is SGHNT, CDR2 YYREEE (reference sequence). The junction had 6 bases not matched to a gene; V was cut back by 0 bases and J by 4 bases. The CDR3 is made up of 15 amino acids.

This chain joins TRBV5-1 and TRBJ2-2; 7 bases match TRBD1. This CDR3 has 16 residues. Trimming cost V 4 bases and J 1 base; bases outside gene matches: 7. Germline assignment: CDR1 SGHRS and CDR2 YFSETQ. The DNA for the CDR3 is TGCGCCAGCAGCCCTTATAACAGGGGGAACACCGGGGAGCTGTTTTTT. Protein: CASSPYNRGNTGELFF. Supplemented by reference TRBV5-1 and TRBJ2-2, the full variable domain reads KAGVTQTPRYLIKTRGQQVTLSCSPISGHRSVSWYQQTPGQGLQFLFEYFSETQRNKGNFPGRFSGRQFSNSRSEMNVSTLELGDSALYLCASSPYNRGNTGELFFGEGSRLTVL.

The genes are TRBV30 and TRBJ2-3; TRBD2 aligns across 14 bases. This CDR3 comprises 14 residues. CDR1 is GTSNPN, CDR2 SVGIG, per germline (reference sequence). V gave up 4 bases and J gave up 4 bases; unmatched junction bases: 1. This CDR3 is CAWTGLAGADTQYF. CDR3 nucleotide sequence: TGTGCCTGGACGGGACTAGCGGGAGCAGATACGCAGTATTTT.

This clone was seen a few times. The rearrangement uses TRBV4-1 and TRBJ1-2, with a possible D match to TRBD1 (6 bases). Germline loops: CDR1 MGHRA, CDR2 YSYEKL. Trimming took off 2 bases at V and 8 bases at J, with 21 bases between the two ends. The length of the CDR3 is 16 residues. CDR3 sequence: CASSQFSVGGGEGYTF. DNA for the CDR3: TGCGCCAGCAGCCAATTCTCCGTGGGGGGCGGGGAAGGCTACACCTTC.

The chain uses TRBV5-6 and TRBJ2-7, with D tentatively TRBD1 (6 bases). In germline, CDR1 is SGHDT, CDR2 YYEEEE. V lost 6 bases and J lost 6, with 19 bases in between. This CDR3 contains 14 residues. The CDR3 reads CASKQGGPTLEQYF. The CDR3 region has the DNA TGTGCCAGCAAACAGGGTGGACCTACGCTCGAGCAGTACTTC.

This clone was recorded a few times. The chain joins TRBV4-1 to TRBJ1-1; TRBD1 is a possible D gene (5 bases). CDR1 and CDR2 (germline): MGHRA, YSYEKL. Trimming pared 3 bases from V and 4 bases from J, leaving 12 bases between. This CDR3 contains 14 residues. CDR3 sequence (DNA): TGCGCCAGCAGCCAGATTGACAGACCCACTGAAGCTTTCTTT. This encodes CASSQIDRPTEAFF.

The chain employs TRBV5-1 and TRBJ2-7; the D gene is possibly TRBD1 (6 bases). The V gene's germline CDR1 is SGHRS and CDR2 YFSETQ. Trimming removed 6 bases from V and 3 bases from J, with 10 bases in between. The CDR3 length is 12 residues. The CDR3 is CASTDSGYEQYF. CDR3 DNA: TGCGCCAGCACGGACAGCGGCTACGAGCAGTACTTC.

The chain uses TRBV7-6 and TRBJ1-2; the D is unclear. Trimming stripped 3 bases from V and 7 bases from J, with 12 bases between. The CDR3 totals 13 residues. Germline lookup yields CDR1 SGHVS and CDR2 FNYEAQ. The CDR3 DNA reads as TGTGCCAGCAGCTTTACAGAGGAGAGTGGCTACACCTTC. Translated: CASSFTEESGYTF.

V and J are TRBV4-1 and TRBJ2-3, with a weak D call TRBD1 (5 bases). This CDR3 region has 15 residues. V lost 0 bases to trimming and J lost 6 bases, with 13 bases between them. Looked up from germline, CDR1 is MGHRA and CDR2 is YSYEKL. The DNA for the CDR3 is TGCGCCAGCAGCCAAGACAACAGGAACACCGATACGCAGTATTTT. It codes for CASSQDNRNTDTQYF.

The chain is built from TRBV4-3 and TRBJ2-7; 8 bases fit TRBD2. The trim removed 3 bases at V and 7 bases at J, leaving 11 bases unmatched. Germline assignment: CDR1 LGHNA and CDR2 YSLEER. The CDR3 extends over 15 amino acids. CDR3 sequence (DNA): TGCGCCAGCAGCCACAACATAGCGGGATCGGGTGAGCAGTACTTC. This encodes CASSHNIAGSGEQYF.

This clone is medium-sized within its sample. The chain is built from TRBV2 and TRBJ2-2; 8 bases map to TRBD1. The CDR3 covers 15 residues. CDR1 is SNHLY and CDR2 is FYNNEI in the germline V gene. Trimming took 6 bases from V and 3 from J; bases not matched to a gene: 6. The CDR3 spells CASSGDRRDTGELFF. The CDR3 nucleotides are TGTGCCAGCAGCGGGGACAGGAGGGACACCGGGGAGCTGTTTTTT.

The chain links TRBV4-2 to TRBJ2-5; 10 positions match TRBD2. V shed 2 bases, J shed 2 bases, and the junction held 8 bases outside the gene matches. The germline V gene encodes CDR1 LGHNA and CDR2 YNFKEQ. The CDR3 contains 17 residues. The CDR3 loop reads CASSQRGSAGGQETQYF. The CDR3 DNA reads TGTGCCAGCAGCCAAAGAGGGTCAGCGGGGGGGCAAGAGACCCAGTACTTC.

This clone was recorded a few times. The chain carries TRBV5-1 and TRBJ2-3, with TRBD2 matching 10 bases. V lost 1 base to trimming and J lost 9 bases; unmatched junction nucleotides: 5. The CDR3 spans 14 residues. Germline-derived CDR1 and CDR2 are SGHRS and YFSETQ. The CDR3 region has the DNA TGCGCCAGCAGCTTGCGAGCGGGGGGGCCCACGCAGTATTTT. This codes for CASSLRAGGPTQYF.

The J gene is TRBJ1-4, the V gene TRBV7-2; D remains unclear. The CDR3 covers 14 residues. Germline CDR1 and CDR2: SGHTA and FQGNSA. V lost 3 bases and J 7 bases, leaving 12 bases between the germline ends. CDR3 amino acids: CASSLVQGREKLFF. Here the CDR3 DNA reads TGTGCCAGCAGCTTGGTCCAAGGTCGTGAAAAACTGTTTTTT.

This chain links TRBV7-2 with TRBJ2-1; TRBD2 matches at 11 bases. This CDR3 has 16 amino acids. Trimming at V came to 0 bases and at J to 4 bases, leaving 2 bases not matched to a gene. Germline lookup yields CDR1 SGHTA and CDR2 FQGNSA. CDR3 nucleotides: TGTGCCAGCAGCTTAGCTGGGACTAGCGGTTACAATGAGCAGTTCTTC. Residues: CASSLAGTSGYNEQFF. Together with reference TRBV7-2 and TRBJ2-1, the CDR3 gives the full variable domain: GAGVSQSPSNKVTEKGKDVELRCDPISGHTALYWYRQSLGQGLEFLIYFQGNSAPDKSGLPSDRFSAERTGGSVSTLTIQRTQQEDSAVYLCASSLAGTSGYNEQFFGPGTRLTVL.